The clone carrying this T cell receptor (beta chain) occurred a few times. Per the germline V gene, CDR1 is LNHDA and CDR2 is SQIVND (reference sequence). V gave up 3 bases and J gave up 4 bases, with 24 bases separating them. This CDR3 region has 18 residues. One entry per CDR3 protein, called by TCRdb with MiXCR from the RT-PCR reads. This sample has 590,000 or so distinct CDR3 sequences, with 14% found just once. This sample was taken from a study of response to subunit inactivated influenza vaccine. The V call is TRBV19, the J call TRBJ1-1, with D tentatively TRBD1 (5 bases). The TCR originated in a man aged 50 to 59 who received an inactivated influenza vaccine. This material consisted of PBMCs from blood, taken approximately 15 days before vaccination. In DNA form, the CDR3 reads TGTGCCAGTAGTATCTTTCCTTGGGGCAGGAATAATGGCACTGAAGCTTTCTTT. Protein: CASSIFPWGRNNGTEAFF.